What follows are 2 T cell receptor beta chains derived from one specimen sequenced in a study of blood T cell repertoires in COVID-19. Assay: immunoSEQ multiplex PCR; the TCRdb copy retains only in-frame clones and omits some. The data contain 40,000 to 50,000 clones, around 84% of them singletons. The source material was peripheral blood. Source of these receptors: a man between 65 and 85 years old with acute or convalescent COVID-19.

The chain has TRBV19 and TRBJ1-4; D remains unclear. Germline V gene data show CDR1 as LNHDA and CDR2 as SQIVND (reference sequence). The CDR3 spans 17 residues. Trimming took 7 bases from V and 0 from J, leaving 18 bases between them. The CDR3 region has the DNA TGTGCCAGTATCGCCCCCAGATGGGGAGCAACTAATGAAAAACTGTTTTTT. As protein: CASIAPRWGATNEKLFF.

The CDR3 DNA reads TGTGCCAGCAGACAATACGAGCAGTACTTC. It translates to CASRQYEQYF. The J gene is TRBJ2-7, the V gene TRBV6-5; D call uncertain. Deletions cut 6 bases from V and 4 bases from J, with 4 bases between. CDR1 and CDR2 (germline): MNHEY, SVGAGI. This CDR3 is 10 amino acids long.